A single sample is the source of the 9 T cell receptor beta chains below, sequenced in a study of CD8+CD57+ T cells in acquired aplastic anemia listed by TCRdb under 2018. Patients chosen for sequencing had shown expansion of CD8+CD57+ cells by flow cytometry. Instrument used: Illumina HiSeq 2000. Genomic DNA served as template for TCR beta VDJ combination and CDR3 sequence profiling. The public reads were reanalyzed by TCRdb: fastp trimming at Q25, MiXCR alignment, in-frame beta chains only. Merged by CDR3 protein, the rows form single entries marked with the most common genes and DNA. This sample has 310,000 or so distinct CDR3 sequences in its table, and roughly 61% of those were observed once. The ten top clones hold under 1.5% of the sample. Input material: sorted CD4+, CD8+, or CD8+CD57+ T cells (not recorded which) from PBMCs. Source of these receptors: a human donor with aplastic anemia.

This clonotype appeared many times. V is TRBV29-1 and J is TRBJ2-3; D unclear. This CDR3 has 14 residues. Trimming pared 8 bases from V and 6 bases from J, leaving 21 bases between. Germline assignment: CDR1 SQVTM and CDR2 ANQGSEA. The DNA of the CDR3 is TGCAGCCTTTGGTCTCGGCTGCAGCATGATACGCAGTATTTT. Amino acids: CSLWSRLQHDTQYF.

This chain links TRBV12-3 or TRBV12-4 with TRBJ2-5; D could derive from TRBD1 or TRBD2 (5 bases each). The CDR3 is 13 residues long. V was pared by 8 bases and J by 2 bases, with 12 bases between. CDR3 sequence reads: CASAARGQETQYF. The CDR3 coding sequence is TGTGCCAGCGCCGCGAGGGGTCAAGAGACCCAGTACTTC.

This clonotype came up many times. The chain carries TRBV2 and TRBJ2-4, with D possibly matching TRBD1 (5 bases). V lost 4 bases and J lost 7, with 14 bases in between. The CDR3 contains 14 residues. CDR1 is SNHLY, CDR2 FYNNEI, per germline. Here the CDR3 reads CASSGPDRANIQYF. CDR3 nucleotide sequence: TGTGCCAGCAGTGGCCCCGACAGAGCCAACATTCAGTACTTC.

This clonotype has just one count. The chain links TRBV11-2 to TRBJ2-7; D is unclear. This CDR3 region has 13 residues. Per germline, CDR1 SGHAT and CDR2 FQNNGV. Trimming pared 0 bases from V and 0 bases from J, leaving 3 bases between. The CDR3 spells CASSLDGSYEQYF. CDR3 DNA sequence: TGTGCCAGCAGCTTAGATGGCTCCTACGAGCAGTACTTC.

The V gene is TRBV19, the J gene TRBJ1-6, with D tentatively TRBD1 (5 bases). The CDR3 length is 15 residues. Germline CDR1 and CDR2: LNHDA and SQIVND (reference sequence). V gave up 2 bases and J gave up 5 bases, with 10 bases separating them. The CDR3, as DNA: TGTGCCAGTAGTATACGGGACCGGGATAATTCACCCCTCCACTTT. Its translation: CASSIRDRDNSPLHF.

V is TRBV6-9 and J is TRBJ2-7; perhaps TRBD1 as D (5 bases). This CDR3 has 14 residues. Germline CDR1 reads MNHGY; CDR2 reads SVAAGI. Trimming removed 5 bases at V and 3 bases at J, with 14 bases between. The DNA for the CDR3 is TGTGCCAGCAGTGAACTGGACACCTTCTACGAGCAGTACTTC. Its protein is CASSELDTFYEQYF.

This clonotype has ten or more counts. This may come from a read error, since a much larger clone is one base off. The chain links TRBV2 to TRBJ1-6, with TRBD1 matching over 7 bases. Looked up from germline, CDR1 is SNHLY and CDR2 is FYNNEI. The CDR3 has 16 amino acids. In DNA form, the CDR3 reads TGTGCCAGCAGCCCCTTCGGAGGGGGCGGAGGTTCACCCCCCCACTTT. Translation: CASSPFGGGGGSPPHF.

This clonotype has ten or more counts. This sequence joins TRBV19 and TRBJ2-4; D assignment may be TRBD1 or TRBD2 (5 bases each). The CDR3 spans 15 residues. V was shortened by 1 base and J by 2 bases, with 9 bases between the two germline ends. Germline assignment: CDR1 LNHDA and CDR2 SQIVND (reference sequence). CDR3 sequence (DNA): TGTGCCAGTAGTATAGGGGGGTTGTCCAAAAACATTCAGTACTTC. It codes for CASSIGGLSKNIQYF.

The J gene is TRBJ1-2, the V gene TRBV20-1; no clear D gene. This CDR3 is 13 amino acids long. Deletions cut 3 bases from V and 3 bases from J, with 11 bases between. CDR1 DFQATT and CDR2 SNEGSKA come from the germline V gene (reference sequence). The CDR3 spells CSAREASHYGYTF. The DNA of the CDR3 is TGCAGTGCTAGGGAGGCTTCCCACTATGGCTACACCTTC.